A single sample is the source of the 10 T cell receptor beta chains below, sequenced in a study of cytomegalovirus exposure and HLA in healthy donors. Primers included in the PCR were 60 Vbeta and 13 Jbeta primers. Repertoires were generated with immunoSEQ multiplex PCR, while TCRdb's copy carries only in-frame clones and drops some. The sample includes 95,000 to 130,000 clones, 9.5% of them seen just once. Sequenced: PBMCs. The receptors come from a man aged 25-45 years in good health and CMV-seronegative.

This clone was seen more than once but under ten times. This chain joins TRBV30 and TRBJ2-1; D is perhaps TRBD1 (5 bases). The CDR3 is 13 amino acids. The V and J ends lost 0 bases and 6 bases respectively, with 9 bases between them. Germline CDR1 reads GTSNPN; CDR2 reads SVGIG (reference sequence). CDR3 in amino acids: CAWSVRGPNEQFF. CDR3 sequence (DNA): TGTGCCTGGAGTGTAAGGGGTCCCAATGAGCAGTTCTTC.

This clone was found a few times. This chain links TRBV21-1 with TRBJ1-5. TRBV21-1 is listed as a pseudogene. This CDR3 comprises 16 residues. The CDR3 nucleotides are TGTGCCAGCAGCAAATACCGAGGGCGCGGGGTTCAGCCCCAGCATTTT. It encodes CASSKYRGRGVQPQHF.

This rearrangement joins TRBV15 to TRBJ1-1; D possibly corresponds to TRBD1 (5 bases). From germline, CDR1 is LNHNV and CDR2 YYDKDF (reference sequence). With 5 bases removed from V and 3 bases from J, the gap between germline ends came to 19 bases. The CDR3 extends over 16 amino acids. In DNA, the CDR3 is TGTGCCACCAGCGTATGGGGGGAGGATTTTTACACTGAAGCTTTCTTT. It is translated as CATSVWGEDFYTEAFF.

This clone turned up a few times. J is TRBJ1-4 and V is TRBV5-1; 8 bases match TRBD1. The germline gives CDR1 SGHRS, CDR2 YFSETQ. V trimming: 4 bases; J trimming: 8 bases; junction bases outside the gene matches: 10. The CDR3 runs 15 residues. In DNA, the CDR3 is TGCGCCAGCAGCCCGAGCAGGGGGCCGGGAGAAAAACTGTTTTTT. Protein product: CASSPSRGPGEKLFF.

The sample holds a few counts of this clone. The V gene is TRBV6-1, the J gene TRBJ1-1; TRBD1 agrees at 9 bases. Germline CDR1 is MNHNS and CDR2 is SASEGT. The length of the CDR3 is 15 residues. V was clipped by 1 base and J by 7 bases; unmatched bases: 7. CDR3 in DNA: TGTGCCAGCAGTGAAGACAGGGGGCTATGGAATGAAGCTTTCTTT. It codes for CASSEDRGLWNEAFF.

In its sample, this clone was seen a few times. This chain's CDR3 is CASSVGPLAETQYF. CDR3 sequence (DNA): TGTGCCAGCAGCGTAGGTCCCCTAGCCGAGACCCAGTACTTC. The chain recombines TRBV9 with TRBJ2-5; D perhaps matches TRBD2 (5 bases). The V and J ends lost 0 bases and 5 bases respectively, with 11 bases between them. There are 14 residues in the CDR3. CDR1 is SGDLS and CDR2 is YYNGEE in the germline V gene.

This chain joins TRBV19 and TRBJ2-3; D may be TRBD2 (7 bases). The ends were cut back, 8 bases at V and 0 bases at J, with 15 bases in the middle. Germline CDR1 LNHDA, CDR2 SQIVND (reference sequence). The length of the CDR3 is 15 residues. The chain's CDR3 is CASSEGGGSTDTQYF. The CDR3 DNA is TGTGCCAGTTCTGAAGGGGGAGGGAGCACAGATACGCAGTATTTT.

The chain employs TRBV19 and TRBJ1-5, with 7 bases that match TRBD1. The CDR3 runs 16 residues. The junction had 15 bases not matched to a gene; V was cut back by 7 bases and J by 6 bases. Germline V gene sequence: CDR1 LNHDA, CDR2 SQIVND (reference sequence). CDR3 sequence (DNA): TGTGCCAGTACCGGAAGACAGGGAGTTACCTCTCAGCCCCAGCATTTT. Protein: CASTGRQGVTSQPQHF. Looking up the rest from reference TRBV19 and TRBJ1-5 gives the full variable domain: DGGITQSPKYLFRKEGQNVTLSCEQNLNHDAMYWYRQDPGQGLRLIYYSQIVNDFQKGDIAEGYSVSREKKESFPLTVTSAQKNPTAFYLCASTGRQGVTSQPQHFGDGTRLSIL.

This chain joins TRBV10-3 and TRBJ2-5; 9 positions match TRBD2. The J segment lost 14 bases and the V segment lost 3 bases, leaving 10 bases of the junction unmatched. The CDR3 covers 13 residues. CDR1 is ENHRY and CDR2 is SYGVKD in the germline V gene. This CDR3 reads CAISESNTSGFYF. The CDR3 DNA reads TGTGCCATCAGTGAATCGAATACTAGCGGGTTTTACTTC.

J is TRBJ2-6 and V is TRBV7-2; 9 bases match TRBD2. The CDR3 has 20 amino acids. Unmatched junction bases numbered 9, after V lost 0 bases and J lost 0 bases. Germline V lookup: CDR1 SGHTA, CDR2 FQGNSA. For the CDR3, the DNA is TGTGCCAGCAGCTTAGCGCTTGTAGCGGGAGTTGTCTCTGGGGCCAACGTCCTGACTTTC. As protein: CASSLALVAGVVSGANVLTF. Based on the CDR3 plus reference TRBV7-2 and TRBJ2-6, the full variable domain is GAGVSQSPSNKVTEKGKDVELRCDPISGHTALYWYRQSLGQGLEFLIYFQGNSAPDKSGLPSDRFSAERTGGSVSTLTIQRTQQEDSAVYLCASSLALVAGVVSGANVLTFGAGSRLTVL.